This is a list of T cell receptor beta chains from one sample in a study of OX40 agonist ivuxolimab in advanced cancers. Profiled with immunoSEQ multiplex PCR; TCRdb holds only in-frame clones, not every one. The table has about 22,000 clones, roughly 80% seen once. Source: CD4+ or CD8+ T cells sorted from blood, taken in a trial of the OX40 agonist ivuxolimab. The receptors stem from an adult with an advanced solid tumor such as melanoma, head and neck, liver or kidney cancer. Both conserved end residues are part of each CDR3. D genes are given only for firm matches. The size field is filled for only some rows; it gives once, few, many or a size class.

D	V	size	J	CDR3	DNA
-	TRBV28	few	TRBJ1-5	CASSPTGTSRNQPQHF	TGTGCCAGCAGTCCGACCGGGACATCTAGAAATCAGCCCCAGCATTTT
-	TRBV5-1	-	TRBJ1-5	CASSLGTEGNQPQHF	TGCGCCAGCAGCTTGGGGACAGAGGGCAATCAGCCCCAGCATTTT
TRBD1	TRBV6-5	once	TRBJ1-1	CASSRTTGPDTEAFF	TGTGCCAGCAGTCGAACGACAGGGCCGGACACTGAAGCTTTCTTT
TRBD1	TRBV28	-	TRBJ1-2	CASRKQGEYGYTF	TGTGCCAGCAGGAAACAGGGGGAATATGGCTACACCTTC
-	TRBV27	-	TRBJ2-2	CASRLGGTGELFF	TGTGCCAGCCGGTTGGGGGGCACCGGGGAGCTGTTTTTT
-	TRBV19	-	TRBJ1-2	CASSIRDREAGIYGYTF	TGTGCCAGTAGTATCCGAGACCGAGAAGCTGGGATCTATGGCTACACCTTC
-	TRBV9	-	TRBJ2-4	CASSVEGSWSAKNIQYF	TGTGCCAGCAGCGTAGAAGGATCGTGGTCAGCCAAAAACATTCAGTACTTC
TRBD2	TRBV5-4	once	TRBJ2-3	CASSPGGSSPTDTQYF	TGTGCCAGCAGCCCAGGCGGGAGCTCCCCCACAGATACGCAGTATTTT
-	TRBV6-5	once	TRBJ2-2	CASIYSPTGELFF	TGTGCCAGCATTTACAGTCCAACCGGGGAGCTGTTTTTT
-	TRBV5-5	-	TRBJ1-5	CASSLIYGNQPQHF	TGTGCCAGCAGCTTAATCTATGGCAATCAGCCCCAGCATTTT
TRBD2	TRBV4-1	-	TRBJ2-5	CASSQGLLAVETQYF	TGCGCCAGCAGCCAAGGACTACTAGCGGTTGAGACCCAGTACTTC
-	TRBV30	-	TRBJ1-3	CAWRNRAIGNTIYF	TGTGCCTGGAGGAACAGGGCAATAGGAAACACCATATATTTT
-	TRBV11-3	-	TRBJ2-4	CASSLGQHGNIQYF	TGTGCCAGCAGCTTAGGACAACACGGGAACATTCAGTACTTC